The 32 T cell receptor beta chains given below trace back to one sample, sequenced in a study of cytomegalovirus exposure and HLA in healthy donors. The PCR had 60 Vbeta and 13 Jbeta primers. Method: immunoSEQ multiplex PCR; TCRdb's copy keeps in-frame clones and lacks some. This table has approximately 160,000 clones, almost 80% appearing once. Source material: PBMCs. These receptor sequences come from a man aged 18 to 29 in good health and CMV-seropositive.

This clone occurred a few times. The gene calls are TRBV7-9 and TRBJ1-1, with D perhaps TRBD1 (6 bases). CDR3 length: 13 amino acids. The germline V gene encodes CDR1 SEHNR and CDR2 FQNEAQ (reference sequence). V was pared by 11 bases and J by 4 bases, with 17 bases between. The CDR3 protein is CAARAGAPTEAFF. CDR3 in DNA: TGTGCCGCCCGGGCAGGGGCACCCACTGAAGCTTTCTTT.

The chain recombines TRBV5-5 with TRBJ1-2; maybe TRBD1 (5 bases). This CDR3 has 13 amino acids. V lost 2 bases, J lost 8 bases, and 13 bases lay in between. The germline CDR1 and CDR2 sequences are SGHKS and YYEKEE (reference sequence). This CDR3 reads CASSFRGGEGYTF. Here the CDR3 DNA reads TGTGCCAGCAGCTTTCGGGGAGGGGAAGGCTACACCTTC.

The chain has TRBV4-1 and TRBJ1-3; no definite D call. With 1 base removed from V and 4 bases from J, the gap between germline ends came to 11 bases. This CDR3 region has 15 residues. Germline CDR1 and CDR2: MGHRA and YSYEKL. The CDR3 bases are TGCGCCAGCAGCCAAGCCCCAAGGGAGGGAAACACCATATATTTT. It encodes CASSQAPREGNTIYF.

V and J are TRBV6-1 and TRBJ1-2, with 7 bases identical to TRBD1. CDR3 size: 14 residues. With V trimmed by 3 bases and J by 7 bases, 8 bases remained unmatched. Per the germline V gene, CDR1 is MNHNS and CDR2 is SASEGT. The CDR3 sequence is CASSETGWMGGYTF. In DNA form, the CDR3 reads TGTGCCAGCAGTGAGACAGGGTGGATGGGTGGCTACACCTTC.

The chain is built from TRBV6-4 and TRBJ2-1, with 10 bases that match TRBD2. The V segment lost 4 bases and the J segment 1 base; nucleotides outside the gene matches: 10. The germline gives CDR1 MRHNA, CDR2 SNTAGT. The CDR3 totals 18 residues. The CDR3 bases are TGTGCCAGCAGTGGGGAACCCCTAGCGGGGGTATCCTACAATGAGCAGTTCTTC. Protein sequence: CASSGEPLAGVSYNEQFF.

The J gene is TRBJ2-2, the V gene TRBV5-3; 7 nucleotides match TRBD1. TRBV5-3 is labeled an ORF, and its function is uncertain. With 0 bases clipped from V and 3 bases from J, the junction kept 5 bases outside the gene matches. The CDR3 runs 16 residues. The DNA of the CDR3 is TGTGCCAGAAGCTTGGAGATAGGGGGCGACACCGGGGAGCTGTTTTTT. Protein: CARSLEIGGDTGELFF.

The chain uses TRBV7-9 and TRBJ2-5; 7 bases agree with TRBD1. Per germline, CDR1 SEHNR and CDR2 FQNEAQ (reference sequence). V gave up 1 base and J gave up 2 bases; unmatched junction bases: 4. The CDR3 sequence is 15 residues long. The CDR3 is CASSLDQGVQETQYF. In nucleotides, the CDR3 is TGTGCCAGCAGCTTAGATCAGGGGGTACAAGAGACCCAGTACTTC. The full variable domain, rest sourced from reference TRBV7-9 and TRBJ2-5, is DTGVSQNPRHKITKRGQNVTFRCDPISEHNRLYWYRQTLGQGPEFLTYFQNEAQLEKSRLLSDRFSAERPKGSFSTLEIQRTEQGDSAMYLCASSLDQGVQETQYFGPGTRLLVL.

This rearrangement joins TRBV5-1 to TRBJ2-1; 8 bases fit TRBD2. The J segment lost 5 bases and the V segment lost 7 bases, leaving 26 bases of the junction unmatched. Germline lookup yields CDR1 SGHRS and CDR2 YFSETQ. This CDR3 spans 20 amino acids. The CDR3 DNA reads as TGCGCCAGCGGGACCCGACTGAGCGGGAGAAGTTCGGTACAGGACAATGAGCAGTTCTTC. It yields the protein CASGTRLSGRSSVQDNEQFF.

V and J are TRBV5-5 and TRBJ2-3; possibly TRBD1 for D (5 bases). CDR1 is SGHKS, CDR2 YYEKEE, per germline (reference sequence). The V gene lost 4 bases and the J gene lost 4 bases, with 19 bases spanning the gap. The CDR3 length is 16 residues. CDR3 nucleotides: TGTGCCAGCAGCACGCTAATATCAGGCAGGGCAGATACGCAGTATTTT. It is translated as CASSTLISGRADTQYF. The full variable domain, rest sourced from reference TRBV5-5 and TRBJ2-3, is DAGVTQSPTHLIKTRGQQVTLRCSPISGHKSVSWYQQVLGQGPQFIFQYYEKEERGRGNFPDRFSARQFPNYSSELNVNALLLGDSALYLCASSTLISGRADTQYFGPGTRLTVL.

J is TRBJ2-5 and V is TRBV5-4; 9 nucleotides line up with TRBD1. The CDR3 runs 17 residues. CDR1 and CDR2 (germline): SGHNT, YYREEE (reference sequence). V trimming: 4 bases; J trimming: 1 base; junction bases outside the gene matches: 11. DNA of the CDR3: TGTGCCAGCAGCCCTACATCCGGGACAGGGCCCCAAGAGACCCAGTACTTC. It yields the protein CASSPTSGTGPQETQYF.

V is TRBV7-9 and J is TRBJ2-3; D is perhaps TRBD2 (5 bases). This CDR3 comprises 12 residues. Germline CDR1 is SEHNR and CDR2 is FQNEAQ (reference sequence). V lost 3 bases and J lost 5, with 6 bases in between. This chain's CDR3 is CASSFGGDTQYF. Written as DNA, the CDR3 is TGTGCCAGCAGCTTCGGAGGAGATACGCAGTATTTT.

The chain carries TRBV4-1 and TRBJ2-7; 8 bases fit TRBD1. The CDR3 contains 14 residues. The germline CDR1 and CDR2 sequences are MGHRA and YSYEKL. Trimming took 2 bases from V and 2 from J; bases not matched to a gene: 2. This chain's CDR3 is CASSQTDRAYEQYF. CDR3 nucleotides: TGCGCCAGCAGCCAAACGGACAGGGCCTACGAGCAGTACTTC.

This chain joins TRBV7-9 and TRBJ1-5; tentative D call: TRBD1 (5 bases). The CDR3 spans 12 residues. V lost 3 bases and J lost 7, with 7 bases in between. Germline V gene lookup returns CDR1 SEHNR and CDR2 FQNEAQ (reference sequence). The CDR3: CASSLGGQPQHF. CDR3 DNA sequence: TGTGCCAGCAGCTTGGGGGGACAGCCCCAGCATTTT.

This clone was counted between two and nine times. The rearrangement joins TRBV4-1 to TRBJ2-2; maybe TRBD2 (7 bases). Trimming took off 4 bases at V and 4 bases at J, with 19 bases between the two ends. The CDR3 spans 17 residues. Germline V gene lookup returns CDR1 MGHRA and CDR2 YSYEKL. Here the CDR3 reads CASSRGDVGGPTGELFF. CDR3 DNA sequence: TGCGCCAGCAGCCGAGGGGATGTGGGGGGGCCCACCGGGGAGCTGTTTTTT.

CDR3 sequence: CSVVDRETNEQFF. DNA for the CDR3: TGCAGCGTCGTTGACAGAGAAACCAATGAGCAGTTCTTC. The V gene is TRBV29-1, the J gene TRBJ2-1; weak D call: TRBD1 (5 bases). The V end was cut by 6 bases, the J end by 6 bases, with 15 bases between. From germline, CDR1 is SQVTM and CDR2 ANQGSEA. There are 13 residues in the CDR3.

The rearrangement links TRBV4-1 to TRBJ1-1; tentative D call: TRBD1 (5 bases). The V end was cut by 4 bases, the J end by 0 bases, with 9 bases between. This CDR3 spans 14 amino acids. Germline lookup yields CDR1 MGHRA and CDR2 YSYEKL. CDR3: CASSLAGVNTEAFF. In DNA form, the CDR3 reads TGCGCCAGCAGCCTCGCGGGGGTGAACACTGAAGCTTTCTTT.

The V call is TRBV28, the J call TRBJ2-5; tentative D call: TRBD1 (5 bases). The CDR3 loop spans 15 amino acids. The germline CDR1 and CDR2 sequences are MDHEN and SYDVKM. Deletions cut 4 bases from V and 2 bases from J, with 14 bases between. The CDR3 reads CASSSPAKGQETQYF. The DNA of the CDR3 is TGTGCCAGCAGTTCCCCCGCCAAGGGGCAAGAGACCCAGTACTTC.

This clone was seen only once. CDR3 nucleotide sequence: TGCGCCAGCACCATGGCCGGGACTGAAGCTTTCTTT. Protein: CASTMAGTEAFF. The chain links TRBV10-2 to TRBJ1-1; no clear D. Germline values: CDR1 WSHSY, CDR2 SAAADI. CDR3 size: 12 residues. Trimming pared 7 bases from V and 5 bases from J, leaving 11 bases between.

CDR3 in DNA: TGCGCCAGCAGCCCCTCTAGCGGCCCCTACGAGCAGTACTTC. It yields the protein CASSPSSGPYEQYF. This chain joins TRBV4-3 and TRBJ2-7, with 7 bases that match TRBD2. Per the germline V gene, CDR1 is LGHNA and CDR2 is YSLEER. The CDR3 extends over 14 amino acids. With 4 bases clipped from V and 2 bases from J, the junction kept 5 bases outside the gene matches.

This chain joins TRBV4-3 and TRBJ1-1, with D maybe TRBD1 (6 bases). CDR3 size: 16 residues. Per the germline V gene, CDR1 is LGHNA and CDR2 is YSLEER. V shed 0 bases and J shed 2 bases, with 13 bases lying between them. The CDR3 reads CASSQDSYGTNTEAFF. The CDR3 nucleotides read TGCGCCAGCAGCCAAGATAGCTACGGGACAAACACTGAAGCTTTCTTT.

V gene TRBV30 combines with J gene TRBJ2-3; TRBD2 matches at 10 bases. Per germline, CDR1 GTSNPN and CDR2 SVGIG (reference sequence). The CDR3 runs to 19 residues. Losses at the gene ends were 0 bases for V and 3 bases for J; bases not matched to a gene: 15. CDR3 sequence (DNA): TGTGCCTGGAGTGTAGGAAGGACTAGCGGCTACCGTTGGACAGATACGCAGTATTTT. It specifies CAWSVGRTSGYRWTDTQYF.

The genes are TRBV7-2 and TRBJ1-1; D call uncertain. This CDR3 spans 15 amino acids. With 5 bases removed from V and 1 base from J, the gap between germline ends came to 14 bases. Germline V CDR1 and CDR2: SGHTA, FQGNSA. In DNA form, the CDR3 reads TGTGCCAGCAGCCTGCAACCCACAGCGAACACTGAAGCTTTCTTT. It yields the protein CASSLQPTANTEAFF.

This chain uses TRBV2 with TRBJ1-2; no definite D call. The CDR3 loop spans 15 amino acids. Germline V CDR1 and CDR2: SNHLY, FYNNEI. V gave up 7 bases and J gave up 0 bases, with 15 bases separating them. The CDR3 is CASILEARANYGYTF. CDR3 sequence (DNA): TGTGCCAGCATCCTCGAGGCGCGAGCTAACTATGGCTACACCTTC.

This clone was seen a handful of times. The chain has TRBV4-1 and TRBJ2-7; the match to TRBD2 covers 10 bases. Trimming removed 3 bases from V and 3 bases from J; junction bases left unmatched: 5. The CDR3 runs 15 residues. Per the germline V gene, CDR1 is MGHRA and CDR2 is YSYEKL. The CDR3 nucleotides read TGCGCCAGCAGCCACGGACTAGCGGAGGGCTACGAGCAGTACTTC. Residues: CASSHGLAEGYEQYF.

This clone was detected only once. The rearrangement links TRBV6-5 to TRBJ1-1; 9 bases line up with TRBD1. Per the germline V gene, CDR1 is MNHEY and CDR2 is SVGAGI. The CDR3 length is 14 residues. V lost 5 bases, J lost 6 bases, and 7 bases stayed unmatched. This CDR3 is CASSGWDRVAEAFF. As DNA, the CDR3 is TGTGCCAGCAGTGGTTGGGACAGGGTTGCTGAAGCTTTCTTT.

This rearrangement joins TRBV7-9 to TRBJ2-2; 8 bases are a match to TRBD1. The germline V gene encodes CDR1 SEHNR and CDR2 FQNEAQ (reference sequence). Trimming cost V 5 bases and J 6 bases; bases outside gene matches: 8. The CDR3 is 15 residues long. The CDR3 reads CASSPGQGFPGELFF. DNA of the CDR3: TGTGCCAGCAGCCCCGGACAGGGTTTCCCCGGGGAGCTGTTTTTT. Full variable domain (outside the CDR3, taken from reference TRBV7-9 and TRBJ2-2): DTGVSQNPRHKITKRGQNVTFRCDPISEHNRLYWYRQTLGQGPEFLTYFQNEAQLEKSRLLSDRFSAERPKGSFSTLEIQRTEQGDSAMYLCASSPGQGFPGELFFGEGSRLTVL.

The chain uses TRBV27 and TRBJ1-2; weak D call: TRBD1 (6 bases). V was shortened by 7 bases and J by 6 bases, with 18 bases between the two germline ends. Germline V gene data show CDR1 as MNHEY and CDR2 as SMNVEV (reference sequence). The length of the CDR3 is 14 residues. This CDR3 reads CASTSREGGNGYTF. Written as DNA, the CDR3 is TGTGCCAGCACCTCCCGGGAGGGGGGGAATGGCTACACCTTC.

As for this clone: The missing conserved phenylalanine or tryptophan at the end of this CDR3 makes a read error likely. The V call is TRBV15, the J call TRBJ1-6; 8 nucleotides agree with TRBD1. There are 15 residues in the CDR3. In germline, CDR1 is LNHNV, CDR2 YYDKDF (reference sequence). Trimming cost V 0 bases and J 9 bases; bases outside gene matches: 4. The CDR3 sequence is CATSRDDRGGSPLHL. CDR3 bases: TGTGCCACCAGCAGAGATGACAGGGGCGGTTCACCCCTCCACCTT.

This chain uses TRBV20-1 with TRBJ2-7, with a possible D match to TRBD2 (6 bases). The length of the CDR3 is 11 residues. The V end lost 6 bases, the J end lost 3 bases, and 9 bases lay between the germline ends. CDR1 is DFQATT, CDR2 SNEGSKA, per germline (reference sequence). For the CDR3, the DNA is TGCAGTGCGGAGGGCCTCTACGAGCAGTACTTC. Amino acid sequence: CSAEGLYEQYF.

The CDR3: CASSLGTAVASPLHF. CDR3 sequence (DNA): TGTGCCAGCAGCCTTGGGACAGCAGTAGCTTCACCCCTCCACTTT. This chain connects TRBV7-9 to TRBJ1-6, with 7 bases identical to TRBD1. CDR1 and CDR2 (germline): SEHNR, FQNEAQ (reference sequence). The junction had 10 bases not matched to a gene; V was cut back by 5 bases and J by 9 bases. The CDR3 covers 15 residues. Full variable domain (outside the CDR3, taken from reference TRBV7-9 and TRBJ1-6): DTGVSQNPRHKITKRGQNVTFRCDPISEHNRLYWYRQTLGQGPEFLTYFQNEAQLEKSRLLSDRFSAERPKGSFSTLEIQRTEQGDSAMYLCASSLGTAVASPLHFGNGTRLTVT.

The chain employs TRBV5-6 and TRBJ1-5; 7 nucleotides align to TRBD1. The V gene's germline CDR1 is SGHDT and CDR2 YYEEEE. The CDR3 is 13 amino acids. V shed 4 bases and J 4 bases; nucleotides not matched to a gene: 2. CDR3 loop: CASSGDRNQPQHF. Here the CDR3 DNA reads TGTGCCAGCAGCGGGGACAGAAATCAGCCCCAGCATTTT. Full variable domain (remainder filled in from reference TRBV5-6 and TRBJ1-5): DAGVTQSPTHLIKTRGQQVTLRCSPKSGHDTVSWYQQALGQGPQFIFQYYEEEERQRGNFPDRFSGHQFPNYSSELNVNALLLGDSALYLCASSGDRNQPQHFGDGTRLSIL.

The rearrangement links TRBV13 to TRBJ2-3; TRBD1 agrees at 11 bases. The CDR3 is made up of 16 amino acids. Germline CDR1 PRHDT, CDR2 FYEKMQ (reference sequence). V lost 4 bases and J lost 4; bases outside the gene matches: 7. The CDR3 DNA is TGTGCCAGCAGCTCGGGAAGGACAGGGGGCTCAGATACGCAGTATTTT. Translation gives CASSSGRTGGSDTQYF.